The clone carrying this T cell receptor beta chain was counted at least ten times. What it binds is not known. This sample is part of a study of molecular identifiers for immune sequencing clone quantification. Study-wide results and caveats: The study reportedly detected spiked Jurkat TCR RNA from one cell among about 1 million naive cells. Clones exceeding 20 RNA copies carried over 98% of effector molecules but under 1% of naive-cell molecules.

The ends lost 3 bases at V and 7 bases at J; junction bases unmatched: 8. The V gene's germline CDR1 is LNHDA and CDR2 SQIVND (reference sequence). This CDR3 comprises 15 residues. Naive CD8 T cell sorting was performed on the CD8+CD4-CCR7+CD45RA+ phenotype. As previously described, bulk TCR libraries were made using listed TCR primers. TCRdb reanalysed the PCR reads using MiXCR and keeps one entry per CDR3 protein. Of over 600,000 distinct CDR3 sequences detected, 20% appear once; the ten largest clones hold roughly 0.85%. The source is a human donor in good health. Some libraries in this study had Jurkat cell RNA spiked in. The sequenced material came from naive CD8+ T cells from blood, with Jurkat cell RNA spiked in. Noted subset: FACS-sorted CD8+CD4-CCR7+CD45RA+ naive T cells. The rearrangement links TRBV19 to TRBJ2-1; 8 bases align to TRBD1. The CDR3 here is CASSMAGGVGNEQFF. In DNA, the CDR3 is TGTGCCAGTAGTATGGCAGGGGGCGTCGGAAATGAGCAGTTCTTC.